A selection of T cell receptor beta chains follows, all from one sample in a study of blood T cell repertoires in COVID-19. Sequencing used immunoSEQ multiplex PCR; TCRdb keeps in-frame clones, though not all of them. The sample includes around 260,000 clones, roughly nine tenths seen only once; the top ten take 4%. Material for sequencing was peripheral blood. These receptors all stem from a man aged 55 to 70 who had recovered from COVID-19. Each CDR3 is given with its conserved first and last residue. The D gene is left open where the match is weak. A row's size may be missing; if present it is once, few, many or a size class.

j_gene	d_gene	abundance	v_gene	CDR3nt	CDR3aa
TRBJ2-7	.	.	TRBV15	TGTGCCACCAGCAGAGCAAGGGGCCCAGCCTACGAGCAGTACTTC	CATSRARGPAYEQYF
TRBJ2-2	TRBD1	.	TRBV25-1	TGTGCCAGCAGTGAATCAAGGACAGGCAACACCGGGGAGCTGTTTTTT	CASSESRTGNTGELFF
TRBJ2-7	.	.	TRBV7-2	TGTGCCAGCAGCTTAGTACCCCACAACGAGCAGTACTTC	CASSLVPHNEQYF
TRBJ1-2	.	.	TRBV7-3	TGTGCCAGCAAACCACAGGGTTACGGCTACACCTTC	CASKPQGYGYTF
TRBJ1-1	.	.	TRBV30	TGTGCGATGGTACAGGCCTTGAGAACTGAAGCTTTCTTT	CAMVQALRTEAFF
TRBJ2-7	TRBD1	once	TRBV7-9	TGTGCCAGCAGCTCGCAAACAGGGGTTGAGCAGTACTTC	CASSSQTGVEQYF
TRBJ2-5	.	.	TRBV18	TGTGCCAGCTCTCCCGGTGGAGAGACCCAGTACTTC	CASSPGGETQYF
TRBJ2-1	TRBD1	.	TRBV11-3	TGTGCCAGCAGCCTAGGACAGGACTACAATGAGCAGTTCTTC	CASSLGQDYNEQFF
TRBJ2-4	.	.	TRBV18	TGTGCCAGCTCACCACCGACATTAGCCAAAAACATTCAGTACTTC	CASSPPTLAKNIQYF
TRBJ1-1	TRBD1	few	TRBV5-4	TGTGCCAGCACCCGGGACAGGCTGAACACTGAAGCTTTCTTT	CASTRDRLNTEAFF
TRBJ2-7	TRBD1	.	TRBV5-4	TGTGCCAGCAGCTTGGAGTTCCAGGGGGCAGATGAGCAGTACTTC	CASSLEFQGADEQYF
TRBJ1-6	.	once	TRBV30	TGTGCCGGCCAGGCAGGGGCGCTCAGTTCACCCCTCCACTTT	CAGQAGALSSPLHF
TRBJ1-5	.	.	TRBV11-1	TGTGCCAGCAGCTTAGTCGGGTCGGATCAGCCCCAGCATTTT	CASSLVGSDQPQHF
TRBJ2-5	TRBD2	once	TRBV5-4	TGTGCCAGCAGCCCGACTAGCGGGATACAAGAGACCCAGTACTTC	CASSPTSGIQETQYF
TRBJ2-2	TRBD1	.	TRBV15	TGTGCCACCAGCAGGACTTGGACAGGCAACACCGGGGAGCTGTTTTTT	CATSRTWTGNTGELFF
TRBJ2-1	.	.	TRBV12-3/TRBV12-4	TGTGCCAGCAGCTCGGGGGTGGGCAATGAGCAGTTCTTC	CASSSGVGNEQFF
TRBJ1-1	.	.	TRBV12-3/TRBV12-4	TGTGCCAGCAGTTCGACACCGAACACTGAAGCTTTCTTT	CASSSTPNTEAFF
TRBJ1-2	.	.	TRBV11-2	TGTGCCAGCAGCCTAAGGGGGTTATCCTATGGCTACACCTTC	CASSLRGLSYGYTF
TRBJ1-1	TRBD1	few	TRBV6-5	TGTGCCAGCGTCACAGGGGTATCTAACACTGAAGCTTTCTTT	CASVTGVSNTEAFF
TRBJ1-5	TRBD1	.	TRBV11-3	TGTGCCAGCAGCTACCGGCACAGGGGGTTCTATAGGCAGCCCCAGCATTTT	CASSYRHRGFYRQPQHF
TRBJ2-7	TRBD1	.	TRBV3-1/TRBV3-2	TGTGCCAGCAGCCGAGGGACAGGGGGCCTATACGAGCAGTACTTC	CASSRGTGGLYEQYF
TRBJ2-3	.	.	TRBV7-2	TGTGCCAGCAGCGCCCTGCAGTTCACAGATACGCAGTATTTT	CASSALQFTDTQYF
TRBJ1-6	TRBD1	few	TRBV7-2	TGTGCCAGCAGCCTAGGGGGACAGGGGAGCGGTTCACCCCTCCACTTT	CASSLGGQGSGSPLHF
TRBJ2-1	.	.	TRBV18	TGTGCCAGCTTCCTCCTTGGGCGGGGATACAATGAGCAGTTCTTC	CASFLLGRGYNEQFF
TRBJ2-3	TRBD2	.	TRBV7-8	TGTGCCAGCAGCTCCGCGGGAGAGCCCCCAGATACGCAGTATTTT	CASSSAGEPPDTQYF